This T cell receptor (beta chain) came from a study of T cells in Graves' hyperthyroidism and ophthalmopathy. TCR beta CDR3 region amplification was performed from RNA transcripts. Researchers ran a first-round RT-PCR on the TCR CDR3 using the HTBI primer set. In TCRdb, the multiplex PCR reads were re-called with MiXCR into one record per CDR3 protein. The sample lists around 280,000 distinct CDR3 sequences, 13% occurring once. Blood from later-ophthalmopathy patients was taken at first hyperthyroidism diagnosis. The V end lost 2 bases, the J end lost 10 bases, and 12 bases lay between the germline ends. The CDR3 contains 14 residues. Per the germline V gene, CDR1 is MDHEN and CDR2 is SYDVKM. The study's findings and limits: The majority of expanded thyroid clonotypes above 0.001 also appeared in blood.

This clonotype occurred many times. Its antigen remains unidentified. The sequencing input was blood. The receptor was isolated from a woman aged 25-40 years with Graves' hyperthyroidism that later progressed to Graves' ophthalmopathy. This chain links TRBV28 with TRBJ1-6; D possibly corresponds to TRBD1 (6 bases). The DNA of the CDR3 is TGTGCCAGCAGTTTAACAAATAGGGGGTCACCCCTCCACTTT. It encodes CASSLTNRGSPLHF. Full variable domain (rest looked up from reference TRBV28 and TRBJ1-6): DVKVTQSSRYLVKRTGEKVFLECVQDMDHENMFWYRQDPGLGLRLIYFSYDVKMKEKGDIPEGYSVSREKKERFSLILESASTNQTSMYLCASSLTNRGSPLHFGNGTRLTVT.